This passage covers 22 T cell receptor beta chains from one sample sequenced in a study of cytomegalovirus exposure and HLA in healthy donors. Use of 60 Vbeta and 13 Jbeta primers characterized the PCR. This table comes from immunoSEQ multiplex PCR, and its TCRdb copy is limited to in-frame clones, with some not included. The sample yields about 110,000 clones, around 87% seen once. Sequencing was done on a sample of PBMCs. Receptors originate from a man aged 40-55 years in good health and CMV-seronegative.

The CDR3 reads CASSWDREETQYF. CDR3 in DNA: TGCGCCAGCAGCTGGGACAGGGAAGAGACCCAGTACTTC. This chain joins TRBV5-1 and TRBJ2-5, with 9 bases lining up with TRBD1. From germline, CDR1 is SGHRS and CDR2 YFSETQ. This CDR3 has 13 residues. J lost 3 bases, V lost 3 bases, and 0 bases had no gene match.

In its sample, this clone was seen a few times. This chain connects TRBV6-5 to TRBJ1-5, with D maybe TRBD1 (5 bases). Germline-derived CDR1 and CDR2 are MNHEY and SVGAGI. V was trimmed by 2 bases and J by 0 bases, leaving 11 bases between them. The CDR3 spans 16 residues. The CDR3 sequence is CASSYGAANSNQPQHF. CDR3 sequence (DNA): TGTGCCAGCAGTTACGGGGCGGCTAATAGCAATCAGCCCCAGCATTTT.

The rearrangement links TRBV21-1 to TRBJ2-3; the table calls TRBD1, which could not be checked here. TRBV21-1 is flagged as a pseudogene. This CDR3 region has 16 residues. In DNA form, the CDR3 reads TGTGCCAGCAGCACAGGGGCCGGATTGAGGGCAGATACGCAGTATTTT. This encodes CASSTGAGLRADTQYF.

The chain couples TRBV27 to TRBJ2-1, with TRBD2 matching over 8 bases. The J segment lost 4 bases and the V segment lost 5 bases, leaving 4 bases of the junction unmatched. The CDR3 totals 14 residues. Per germline, CDR1 MNHEY and CDR2 SMNVEV (reference sequence). The CDR3 nucleotides are TGTGCCAGCAGTGCGGGGGGCCCGTACAATGAGCAGTTCTTC. Amino acids: CASSAGGPYNEQFF.

The chain recombines TRBV6-1 with TRBJ1-1; perhaps TRBD1 as D (5 bases). This CDR3 spans 15 amino acids. The germline V gene has CDR1 MNHNS and CDR2 SASEGT. V shed 0 bases and J shed 0 bases, with 8 bases lying between them. In DNA, the CDR3 is TGTGCCAGCAGTGAAGCGGGCAGGGTGAACACTGAAGCTTTCTTT. Translated: CASSEAGRVNTEAFF.

The V and J genes are TRBV30 and TRBJ2-7, with 7 bases identical to TRBD2. V was clipped by 2 bases and J by 0 bases; unmatched bases: 13. Germline V gives CDR1 GTSNPN, CDR2 SVGIG (reference sequence). The CDR3 covers 17 residues. CDR3 sequence reads: CAWSLNILGGGSYEQYF. CDR3 bases: TGTGCCTGGAGTCTCAACATTTTGGGGGGGGGCTCCTACGAGCAGTACTTC.

This chain connects TRBV6-5 to TRBJ2-2, with 7 bases that match TRBD1. Germline CDR1 and CDR2: MNHEY and SVGAGI. The CDR3 is 14 residues long. Trimming at V came to 7 bases and at J to 3 bases, leaving 5 bases not matched to a gene. CDR3 DNA sequence: TGTGCCAGCACAAGGGACAGATACACCGGGGAGCTGTTTTTT. It translates to CASTRDRYTGELFF.

V gene TRBV5-1 combines with J gene TRBJ1-2, with no clear D. CDR1 and CDR2 (germline): SGHRS, YFSETQ. The CDR3 is made up of 14 amino acids. V lost 4 bases and J 7 bases, leaving 17 bases between the germline ends. The chain's CDR3 is CASSEERSTGGYTF. The CDR3 DNA reads as TGCGCCAGCAGCGAGGAAAGGAGTACTGGTGGCTACACCTTC. Full variable domain (outside the CDR3, taken from reference TRBV5-1 and TRBJ1-2): KAGVTQTPRYLIKTRGQQVTLSCSPISGHRSVSWYQQTPGQGLQFLFEYFSETQRNKGNFPGRFSGRQFSNSRSEMNVSTLELGDSALYLCASSEERSTGGYTFGSGTRLTVV.

The chain carries TRBV5-1 and TRBJ2-5; no definite D call. There are 15 residues in the CDR3. V gave up 0 bases and J gave up 1 base, with 10 bases separating them. The V gene's germline CDR1 is SGHRS and CDR2 YFSETQ. CDR3 residues: CASSLAVGLQETQYF. In DNA form, the CDR3 reads TGCGCCAGCAGCTTGGCCGTGGGCCTCCAAGAGACCCAGTACTTC.

The CDR3 reads CASSLELGEASTDTQYF. CDR3 in DNA: TGTGCCAGCAGCTTAGAACTAGGAGAGGCTAGCACAGATACGCAGTATTTT. The V and J genes are TRBV7-6 and TRBJ2-3; tentative D call: TRBD2 (5 bases). CDR3 size: 17 residues. V lost 1 base, J lost 0 bases, and 14 bases lay in between. Germline CDR1 and CDR2: SGHVS and FNYEAQ.

The J gene is TRBJ1-6, the V gene TRBV7-2, with D possibly TRBD1 on 5 matching bases. Germline V gene data show CDR1 as SGHTA and CDR2 as FQGNSA. Trimming took 5 bases from V and 6 from J, leaving 8 bases between them. There are 13 residues in the CDR3. The CDR3 loop reads CASSAGSNSPLHF. CDR3 bases: TGTGCCAGCAGCGCAGGGTCTAATTCACCCCTCCACTTT.

The rearrangement uses TRBV5-8 and TRBJ2-7, with 9 bases fitting TRBD1. The CDR3 is 14 amino acids. J lost 2 bases, V lost 4 bases, and 4 bases had no gene match. Looked up from germline, CDR1 is SGHTS and CDR2 is YDEGEE. The CDR3 coding sequence is TGTGCCAGCAGCCGGCGGGACAGGGCCTACGAGCAGTACTTC. The encoded protein is CASSRRDRAYEQYF. The complete variable domain, with remaining parts taken from reference TRBV5-8 and TRBJ2-7, reads EAGVTQSPTHLIKTRGQQATLRCSPISGHTSVYWYQQALGLGLQFLLWYDEGEERNRGNFPPRFSGRQFPNYSSELNVNALELEDSALYLCASSRRDRAYEQYFGPGTRLTVT.

The chain links TRBV7-2 to TRBJ1-5; a weak D match, TRBD1 (6 bases). There are 14 residues in the CDR3. Trimming took off 4 bases at V and 9 bases at J, with 16 bases between the two ends. Germline CDR1 reads SGHTA; CDR2 reads FQGNSA. The CDR3 loop reads CASSSGGTHMPQHF. In nucleotides, the CDR3 is TGTGCCAGCAGCTCGGGGGGCACCCACATGCCCCAGCATTTT.

This clone appeared once. The chain employs TRBV6-1 and TRBJ2-3; 8 bases align to TRBD1. Germline CDR1 is MNHNS and CDR2 is SASEGT. V lost 6 bases, J lost 3 bases, and 8 bases stayed unmatched. The length of the CDR3 is 15 residues. CDR3 amino acids: CASRAWTGHTDTQYF. DNA for the CDR3: TGTGCCAGCAGGGCATGGACAGGGCATACAGATACGCAGTATTTT.

J is TRBJ2-2 and V is TRBV9; 9 bases are a match to TRBD2. From germline, CDR1 is SGDLS and CDR2 YYNGEE. J was trimmed by 7 bases and V by 3 bases; bases with no gene match: 7. The CDR3 is made up of 15 amino acids. The CDR3 sequence: CASSERRGGHGELFF. In DNA form, the CDR3 reads TGTGCCAGCAGCGAAAGGCGGGGGGGCCACGGGGAGCTGTTTTTT. The whole variable domain, remainder taken from reference TRBV9 and TRBJ2-2, is DSGVTQTPKHLITATGQRVTLRCSPRSGDLSVYWYQQSLDQGLQFLIQYYNGEERAKGNILERFSAQQFPDLHSELNLSSLELGDSALYFCASSERRGGHGELFFGEGSRLTVL.

The CDR3 sequence: CASSLAEDQPQHF. CDR3 nucleotide sequence: TGCGCCAGCAGCTTGGCAGAAGATCAGCCCCAGCATTTT. The V and J genes are TRBV5-1 and TRBJ1-5; no clear D gene. V was cut by 0 bases and J by 5 bases, with 6 bases left in between. From germline, CDR1 is SGHRS and CDR2 YFSETQ. The CDR3 contains 13 residues. The full variable domain, with the rest looked up from reference TRBV5-1 and TRBJ1-5, is KAGVTQTPRYLIKTRGQQVTLSCSPISGHRSVSWYQQTPGQGLQFLFEYFSETQRNKGNFPGRFSGRQFSNSRSEMNVSTLELGDSALYLCASSLAEDQPQHFGDGTRLSIL.

The CDR3 DNA reads TGTGCCAGCTCACCGAAGGGAATAGCGGGGGGGCGAAGGAATGAGCAGTTCTTC. Translation gives CASSPKGIAGGRRNEQFF. The rearrangement links TRBV18 to TRBJ2-1; 11 nucleotides match TRBD2. The CDR3 length is 18 residues. Looked up from germline, CDR1 is KGHSH and CDR2 is LQKENI. V was pared by 3 bases and J by 7 bases, with 14 bases of the junction left unmatched.

The rearrangement uses TRBV5-1 and TRBJ2-3; no clear D. Trimming left V 0 bases short and J 4 bases short, with 9 bases between. Germline lookup yields CDR1 SGHRS and CDR2 YFSETQ. This CDR3 spans 14 amino acids. CDR3 sequence (DNA): TGCGCCAGCAGCTTGGAACGCGGCCCAGATACGCAGTATTTT. It encodes CASSLERGPDTQYF.

The V gene is TRBV7-9, the J gene TRBJ2-7, with D hard to call. Looked up from germline, CDR1 is SEHNR and CDR2 is FQNEAQ (reference sequence). V lost 5 bases, J lost 7 bases, and 9 bases lay in between. This CDR3 is built from 11 residues. CDR3 amino acids: CASSGLSEQYF. The DNA for the CDR3 is TGTGCCAGCAGCGGCCTTTCGGAGCAGTACTTC.

The rearrangement uses TRBV4-1 and TRBJ1-6; D call uncertain. The CDR3 has 16 residues. Germline V lookup: CDR1 MGHRA, CDR2 YSYEKL. Trimming took 4 bases from V and 2 from J, leaving 12 bases between them. The CDR3 region is CASSPPGGTYNSPLHF. The DNA for the CDR3 is TGCGCCAGCAGCCCCCCGGGAGGGACCTATAATTCACCCCTCCACTTT.

The chain is built from TRBV6-6 and TRBJ1-5; no firm D call. The CDR3 covers 12 residues. The V gene lost 6 bases and the J gene lost 1 base, with 4 bases spanning the gap. CDR1 and CDR2 (germline): MNHNY, SVGAGI (reference sequence). Here the CDR3 reads CASRQSNQPQHF. The CDR3 DNA reads as TGTGCCAGCAGACAAAGCAATCAGCCCCAGCATTTT.

This chain links TRBV10-3 with TRBJ2-3; D gene unclear. This CDR3 has 14 residues. The V and J ends lost 6 bases and 0 bases respectively, with 10 bases between them. Germline V CDR1 and CDR2: ENHRY, SYGVKD. CDR3 loop: CAISRLSSTDTQYF. In DNA form, the CDR3 reads TGTGCCATCAGCCGACTTTCTAGCACAGATACGCAGTATTTT.